The 28 T cell receptor beta chains below come from one sample, sequenced in a study of blood T cells in healthy people across ages. Primers used in a second PCR of roughly 7 to 12 cycles were a sample-barcoded 5' primer and a J-beta primer mix. TCRdb redid the calling of the 5' RACE reads with MiXCR, one entry per CDR3 protein. This sample yields 550,000 to 600,000 distinct CDR3 sequences, of which around 50% are seen a single time; 20% to 25% belongs to the top ten. Input material: blood. All receptors come from a man of 80 years or more in good health.

The V and J genes are TRBV19 and TRBJ1-5; the D gene is possibly TRBD1 (5 bases). The germline V gene encodes CDR1 LNHDA and CDR2 SQIVND (reference sequence). The CDR3 has 15 residues. Trimming stripped 6 bases from V and 5 bases from J, with 17 bases between. The CDR3, as DNA: TGTGCCAGTAGAGCCGGGACCGAATACTATCAGCCCCAGCATTTT. Protein product: CASRAGTEYYQPQHF.

This clonotype was observed a few times. DNA of the CDR3: TGCAGTGCCGCCGGGACTCTGGGCGGGGATACGCAGTATTTT. This sequence encodes CSAAGTLGGDTQYF. The chain uses TRBV20-1 and TRBJ2-3; a possible D gene is TRBD2 (6 bases). V shed 6 bases and J shed 6 bases, with 19 bases lying between them. The V gene's germline CDR1 is DFQATT and CDR2 SNEGSKA (reference sequence). The CDR3 contains 14 residues.

This clonotype was picked up a small number of times. The CDR3 DNA reads TGCGCCAGCAGCGGTAATGCGGGACAGAACACTGAAGCTTTCTTT. Residues: CASSGNAGQNTEAFF. The rearrangement links TRBV5-1 to TRBJ1-1; a weak D match, TRBD1 (6 bases). V lost 4 bases and J 1 base, leaving 14 bases between the germline ends. This CDR3 is built from 15 residues. Germline CDR1 SGHRS, CDR2 YFSETQ.

This clonotype was seen more than once but under ten times. This chain joins TRBV20-1 and TRBJ2-1; D not resolved. V lost 1 base to trimming and J lost 4 bases, with 14 bases between them. This CDR3 has 15 residues. Germline CDR1 DFQATT, CDR2 SNEGSKA (reference sequence). CDR3 nucleotides: TGCAGTGCTAGAGTCCTCTATAGGGCTTACAATGAGCAGTTCTTC. Translated, it gives CSARVLYRAYNEQFF.

This chain uses TRBV20-1 with TRBJ2-1; D is possibly TRBD2 (5 bases). The V gene lost 6 bases and the J gene lost 2 bases, with 14 bases spanning the gap. This CDR3 contains 14 residues. The V gene's germline CDR1 is DFQATT and CDR2 SNEGSKA (reference sequence). The CDR3 bases are TGCAGTGCCATGAGCGGTCTAGCCTACAATGAGCAGTTCTTC. Its protein is CSAMSGLAYNEQFF.

The table lists this clonotype with a few counts. The genes are TRBV7-3 and TRBJ2-6, with 7 nucleotides matching TRBD1. The CDR3 covers 16 residues. Losses at the gene ends were 5 bases for V and 1 base for J; bases not matched to a gene: 5. Looked up from germline, CDR1 is SGHTA and CDR2 is FQGTGA. In nucleotides, the CDR3 is TGTGCCAGCAGCCCGAAGACAGGGTCTGGGGCCAACGTCCTGACTTTC. It yields the protein CASSPKTGSGANVLTF.

This clonotype appeared a few times. The chain couples TRBV7-2 to TRBJ2-1, with 7 bases fitting TRBD1. V gave up 4 bases and J gave up 6 bases; unmatched junction bases: 6. This CDR3 is 14 amino acids long. Germline loops: CDR1 SGHTA, CDR2 FQGNSA. CDR3 in DNA: TGTGCCAGCAGCTACGACAGGGTAGCCAATGAGCAGTTCTTC. Protein product: CASSYDRVANEQFF.

This clonotype was counted once. The V gene is TRBV7-3, the J gene TRBJ2-1, with TRBD1 matching over 7 bases. Germline trimming cut 1 base from V and 8 bases from J; bases unmatched to any gene: 5. The length of the CDR3 is 14 residues. CDR1 SGHTA and CDR2 FQGTGA come from the germline V gene. The CDR3 nucleotides are TGTGCCAGCAGCTTAAGCGACAGGGTTGATGAGCAGTTCTTC. The encoded protein is CASSLSDRVDEQFF.

With respect to this clonotype: One junction end does not reproduce the germline sequence, and a read error may be involved. The V and J genes are TRBV7-2 and TRBJ2-7; 13 nucleotides line up with TRBD2. The CDR3 loop spans 16 amino acids. Germline CDR1 SGHTA, CDR2 FQGNSA. For the CDR3, the DNA is TGTGCCGGCAGCCCGAAAACGGGACTAGCGGGATACGAGCAGTACTTC. This sequence encodes CAGSPKTGLAGYEQYF.

V is TRBV4-3 and J is TRBJ1-4; D ambiguous. CDR1 and CDR2 (germline): LGHNA, YSLEER. The ends were cut back, 0 bases at V and 5 bases at J, with 13 bases in the middle. There are 16 residues in the CDR3. The CDR3 reads CASSQDFSSLNEKLFF. The CDR3 nucleotides read TGCGCCAGCAGCCAAGATTTCAGCAGCCTAAATGAAAAACTGTTTTTT.

The chain carries TRBV4-2 and TRBJ2-4; 14 nucleotides line up with TRBD2. Germline CDR1 reads LGHNA; CDR2 reads YNFKEQ. The CDR3 is 24 amino acids. The V gene end was trimmed by 5 bases and the J gene end by 2 bases; junction bases not matched to a gene: 26. In nucleotides, the CDR3 is TGTGCCAGCAGCGCTAAGACCGGGACTAGCGGGAGAACTAGGGGGACCATGTCCAAAAACATTCAGTACTTC. This sequence encodes CASSAKTGTSGRTRGTMSKNIQYF.

This clonotype was recorded many times. The chain has TRBV7-2 and TRBJ2-3, with 8 nucleotides matching TRBD1. CDR3 length: 14 amino acids. Unmatched junction bases numbered 2, after V lost 5 bases and J lost 1 base. Germline assignment: CDR1 SGHTA and CDR2 FQGNSA. CDR3 loop: CASSPGQGTDTQYF. The DNA of the CDR3 is TGTGCCAGCAGCCCGGGACAGGGCACAGATACGCAGTATTTT.

A few counts support this clonotype. The chain uses TRBV7-9 and TRBJ2-6; D assignment may be TRBD1 or TRBD2 (5 bases each). This CDR3 contains 17 residues. Germline V gene data show CDR1 as SEHNR and CDR2 as FQNEAQ (reference sequence). V lost 3 bases and J lost 3, with 15 bases in between. The CDR3 is CASSFLGVTVGANVLTF. The CDR3 coding sequence is TGTGCCAGCAGCTTTTTGGGGGTCACCGTTGGGGCCAACGTCCTGACTTTC.

In this sample, this clonotype turned up many times. The J gene is TRBJ2-5, the V gene TRBV20-1; 9 nucleotides align to TRBD2. Germline CDR1 is DFQATT and CDR2 is SNEGSKA (reference sequence). This CDR3 is built from 14 residues. The trim removed 4 bases at V and 4 bases at J, leaving 7 bases unmatched. The CDR3 DNA sequence: TGCAGTGCTAATATAGCGGGAGAGGGAGAGACCCAGTACTTC. Its translation: CSANIAGEGETQYF.

This clonotype was found once. This chain links TRBV20-1 with TRBJ1-2; TRBD1 is a possible D gene (6 bases). This CDR3 comprises 17 residues. V dropped 6 bases and J dropped 1 base, with 24 bases sitting between them. From germline, CDR1 is DFQATT and CDR2 SNEGSKA (reference sequence). CDR3: CSARRGAASLLNYGYTF. In nucleotides, the CDR3 is TGCAGTGCCCGACGGGGGGCAGCCAGTCTCCTTAACTATGGCTACACCTTC.

This clonotype was observed many times. The rearrangement uses TRBV6-6 and TRBJ2-3; no firm D call. Trimming took off 2 bases at V and 0 bases at J, with 9 bases between the two ends. The CDR3 has 15 residues. Germline V gene lookup returns CDR1 MNHNY and CDR2 SVGAGI (reference sequence). CDR3 sequence: CASSYQSVSTDTQYF. CDR3 bases: TGTGCCAGCAGTTACCAATCAGTAAGCACAGATACGCAGTATTTT.

For the CDR3, the DNA is TGTGCCAGCAGCACCAAGGCGGGGGGCGGGAATGAGCAGTTCTTC. Amino acids: CASSTKAGGGNEQFF. V usage is TRBV7-3 and J usage is TRBJ2-1; the match to TRBD2 covers 8 bases. Trimming took 5 bases from V and 7 from J; bases not matched to a gene: 10. CDR3 length: 15 residues. Germline values: CDR1 SGHTA, CDR2 FQGTGA.

This chain uses TRBV4-3 with TRBJ2-1, with D unresolved. The V gene's germline CDR1 is LGHNA and CDR2 YSLEER. This CDR3 has 16 amino acids. The V gene lost 0 bases and the J gene lost 1 base, with 10 bases spanning the gap. CDR3 region: CASSQEALASYNEQFF. The CDR3 region has the DNA TGCGCCAGCAGCCAAGAGGCGCTCGCGTCCTACAATGAGCAGTTCTTC.

The table lists this clonotype with a few counts. J is TRBJ2-1 and V is TRBV3-1; D possibly corresponds to TRBD1 (5 bases). Trimming took off 0 bases at V and 10 bases at J, with 19 bases between the two ends. This CDR3 has 16 residues. CDR1 LGHDT and CDR2 YNNKEL come from the germline V gene (reference sequence). Here the CDR3 reads CASSQDSATGNREQFF. CDR3 nucleotides: TGTGCCAGCAGCCAAGATTCAGCTACTGGTAACAGGGAGCAGTTCTTC.

This clonotype turned up a few times. This chain uses TRBV5-1 with TRBJ2-5; D call uncertain. Germline CDR1 and CDR2: SGHRS and YFSETQ. CDR3 size: 13 residues. Trimming left V 0 bases short and J 4 bases short, with 7 bases between. The CDR3 bases are TGCGCCAGCAGCTTGGGCAGTACAGAGACCCAGTACTTC. Its translation is CASSLGSTETQYF.

The chain recombines TRBV12-3 or TRBV12-4 with TRBJ2-3; a possible D gene is TRBD2 (6 bases). Between the trimmed V and J ends, which lost 3 bases and 0 bases, there was a span of 10 bases. This CDR3 is 15 amino acids long. DNA for the CDR3: TGTGCCAGCAGTTTCTTGGAGGGGAGCACAGATACGCAGTATTTT. Its protein product is CASSFLEGSTDTQYF.

This clonotype appeared a single time. The chain carries TRBV25-1 and TRBJ1-4; perhaps TRBD1 as D (6 bases). Germline CDR1 and CDR2: MGHDK and SYGVNS. CDR3 size: 16 residues. V was pared by 0 bases and J by 7 bases, with 15 bases between. CDR3 coding DNA: TGTGCCAGCAGTGAATATGGAACAGGGAGAAGTGAAAAACTGTTTTTT. Its protein is CASSEYGTGRSEKLFF.

The rearrangement links TRBV29-1 to TRBJ2-1; 9 bases fit TRBD2. Trimming removed 6 bases from V and 7 bases from J; junction bases left unmatched: 4. CDR1 SQVTM and CDR2 ANQGSEA come from the germline V gene. The CDR3 has 12 residues. CDR3 DNA: TGCAGCGTGGCGACTAGCGGAAATGAGCAGTTCTTC. Translating it yields CSVATSGNEQFF.

This clonotype has a count of ten or more. V gene TRBV20-1 combines with J gene TRBJ2-3, with 7 bases matching TRBD2. Losses at the gene ends were 6 bases for V and 2 bases for J; bases not matched to a gene: 5. CDR1 is DFQATT and CDR2 is SNEGSKA in the germline V gene (reference sequence). The CDR3 totals 13 residues. CDR3 sequence reads: CSAKRGPTDTQYF. Written as DNA, the CDR3 is TGCAGTGCAAAGCGGGGCCCCACAGATACGCAGTATTTT.

This clonotype was seen repeatedly, ten times or more. The chain uses TRBV6-6 and TRBJ2-3; TRBD1 might be the D (5 bases). CDR1 MNHNY and CDR2 SVGAGI come from the germline V gene (reference sequence). V lost 0 bases and J lost 4, with 8 bases in between. The CDR3 has 14 amino acids. In nucleotides, the CDR3 is TGTGCCAGCAGTTACTCGGGGCAGGCAGATACGCAGTATTTT. It specifies CASSYSGQADTQYF.

The V call is TRBV4-3, the J call TRBJ2-3, with D possibly TRBD2 on 6 matching bases. Germline assignment: CDR1 LGHNA and CDR2 YSLEER. V lost 3 bases and J lost 0, with 13 bases in between. CDR3 length equals 16 residues. Here the CDR3 reads CASSHRDFPSTDTQYF. The DNA of the CDR3 is TGCGCCAGCAGCCATAGGGACTTCCCCAGCACAGATACGCAGTATTTT.

In its sample, this clonotype was seen a few times. CDR3 in amino acids: CASSSGQFNEKLFF. The CDR3 DNA is TGTGCCAGCAGCTCGGGACAATTTAATGAAAAACTGTTTTTT. The chain uses TRBV7-9 and TRBJ1-4, with D possibly being TRBD1 (6 bases). V was clipped by 4 bases and J by 4 bases, with 10 bases between them. This CDR3 is built from 14 residues. Germline CDR1 reads SEHNR; CDR2 reads FQNEAQ (reference sequence). Full variable domain (remainder filled in from reference TRBV7-9 and TRBJ1-4): DTGVSQNPRHKITKRGQNVTFRCDPISEHNRLYWYRQTLGQGPEFLTYFQNEAQLEKSRLLSDRFSAERPKGSFSTLEIQRTEQGDSAMYLCASSSGQFNEKLFFGSGTQLSVL.

This clonotype was counted only a few times. The chain is built from TRBV5-1 and TRBJ1-6; D is uncertain. This CDR3 region has 16 residues. V was pared by 5 bases and J by 9 bases, with 21 bases between. CDR1 SGHRS and CDR2 YFSETQ come from the germline V gene. The CDR3 sequence: CASSPGLTGKGSPLHF. DNA of the CDR3: TGCGCCAGCAGTCCCGGACTTACGGGAAAGGGTTCACCCCTCCACTTT.